This T cell receptor (beta chain) was captured in a study of CD8+CD57+ T cells in acquired aplastic anemia (dated by TCRdb to the late 2010s). About the study as a whole: On average, sorted CD4+ and CD8+ cells yielded 3.2 ug of extracted DNA, with a range of roughly 0.17 to 27.4 ug. Mean read counts for healthy donor samples were approximately 10 million for CD4+ cells and roughly 12 million for CD8+ cells.

What the study reported, not specific to this receptor: Between patients and healthy controls, no significant difference in CD8+ Simpson's diversity was found (P=0.060). Although around 30 CD8+ CDR3 sequences were shared by patients and controls, these sequences appeared highly expressed in patients and within the immunodominant clones of patients.

In the study, sorted CD4+ and CD8+ blood T cells from patients with severe aplastic anemia and from healthy subjects underwent deep sequencing of TCR repertoires. Ficoll-Paque density gradient centrifugation was used to isolate peripheral blood mononuclear cells. Before DNA was extracted, CD4+ and CD8+ T cells were sorted using either FACS or magnetic beads. Genomic DNA was used as template for profiling of TCR beta VDJ combinations and CDR3 sequences. TCR repertoire sequencing was run on an Illumina HiSeq 2000. The original methods were these. Repertoires were assessed using TRBV/TRBJ rearrangement plots, CDR3 size and DJ length profiles, and Simpson's diversity index. The immunodominant clone was defined as the most abundant DNA sequence in deep sequencing data. CDR3 amino acid sequences were checked for sharing between subjects and were compared against published repertoires and the VDJdb database. Using fastp at Q25 and MiXCR, TCRdb reprocessed the public reads and kept productive beta chains. Each record represents a unique CDR3 protein, reported with the most common genes and DNA among its rows. TCRdb, not the original authors, processed these V and J calls. For this sample the table gives about 160,000 distinct CDR3 sequences, of which around 45% were detected only once. 0.8% to 1.1% of the sample rests with the top ten.

The germline V gene yields WSHSY for CDR1 and SAAADI for CDR2. V is pruned by 6 bases and J by 10 bases, leaving 8 bases of the junction without a gene match. The CDR3 starts with the cysteine, ends with the phenylalanine, and has 14 residues. Left in the record is the CDR3 DNA by itself, 42 bases read in frame from the first base. Of note for this clonotype: It has no known antigen specificity. Base qualities are not provided; no much larger clone lies one nucleotide away.

Material: sorted CD4+, CD8+, or CD8+CD57+ T cells (not recorded which) from PBMCs. The chain uses TRBV10-2 and TRBJ1-4, with TRBD1 identical over 10 junction bases. The clonotype originates from a human donor in good health. The CDR3 corresponds to CASSAGQGTLKLFF. The base sequence is TGCGCCAGCAGCGCGGGACAGGGGACCTTAAAACTGTTTTTT.